This T cell receptor beta chain was identified during a study of blood T cell repertoires in COVID-19. Study context: The study drew acute and convalescent COVID-19 samples from the United States, Italy and Spain. PBMCs, B-cell-depleted T cells, or T cells were the source of the cDNA or gDNA that made up the material.

With 6 bases clipped from V and 8 bases from J, the junction kept 17 bases outside the gene matches. CDR1 LNHDA and CDR2 SQIVND come from the germline V gene (reference sequence). The CDR3 runs to 17 residues. This clone appeared a single time. Authors' processing steps: Estimation of nucleated cell counts relied on the amplification of reference gene primers. Here immunoSEQ multiplex PCR was the method, and the copy in TCRdb shows in-frame clones only, minus some. V and J calls and clone size are as listed in that table; D and trimming were resolved from the DNA. The sample records 150,000 to 200,000 clones, about 85% being singletons.

This rearrangement joins TRBV19 to TRBJ1-5; 9 bases fit TRBD1. The receptor's source is a woman of 80 years or more in a cohort sampled during active or convalescent COVID-19. Sample: peripheral blood. The CDR3 loop is CASSRSRDRERSEPQHF. The CDR3 DNA reads TGTGCCAGTAGCCGAAGTCGGGACAGGGAACGTTCAGAGCCCCAGCATTTT.